What follows describes a single T cell receptor (beta chain). Its matching antigen is unknown. With V trimmed by 4 bases and J by 7 bases, 5 bases remained unmatched. The germline CDR1 and CDR2 sequences are SGHRS and YFSETQ. CDR3 size: 15 residues. These data belong to a study of cytomegalovirus exposure and HLA in healthy donors. Study-wide background: Among around 400 genotyped donors, 65% to 90% fell in the Caucasian-associated ancestry cluster.

The primer mix had 60 Vbeta and 13 Jbeta primers. Repertoires were generated with immunoSEQ multiplex PCR, while TCRdb's copy carries only in-frame clones and drops some. This sample has 80,000 to 100,000 clones, with 74% found just once. Whole-study results and caveats: Relative to the roughly 700-donor mean, N-insertions were reportedly fewer in an Asian-associated ancestry cluster in a later analysis.

This TCR derives from a young man in good health and CMV-seropositive. The sample comprised PBMCs. V is TRBV5-1 and J is TRBJ1-4; 12 bases agree with TRBD1. The CDR3 region is CASSQGTGGGEKLFF. In nucleotides, the CDR3 is TGCGCCAGCAGCCAAGGGACAGGGGGCGGTGAAAAACTGTTTTTT.